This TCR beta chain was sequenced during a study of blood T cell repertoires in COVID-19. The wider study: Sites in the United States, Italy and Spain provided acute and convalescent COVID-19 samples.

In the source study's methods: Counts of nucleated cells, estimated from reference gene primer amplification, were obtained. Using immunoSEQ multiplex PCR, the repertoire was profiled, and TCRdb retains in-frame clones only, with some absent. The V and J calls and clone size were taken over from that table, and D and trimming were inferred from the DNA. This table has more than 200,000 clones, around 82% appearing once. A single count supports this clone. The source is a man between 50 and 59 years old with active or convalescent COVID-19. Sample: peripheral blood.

The CDR3, as DNA: TGTGCCAGCAGCTTTACAGGAACTAACTATGGCTACACCTTC. This encodes CASSFTGTNYGYTF. The chain carries TRBV5-4 and TRBJ1-2; D may be TRBD1 (5 bases). Per germline, CDR1 SGHNT and CDR2 YYREEE (reference sequence). CDR3 length: 14 residues. The V end lost 2 bases, the J end lost 0 bases, and 8 bases lay between the germline ends.